A single TCR beta chain is shown here with its context. Trimming at V came to 4 bases and at J to 1 base, leaving 9 bases not matched to a gene. The CDR3 extends over 18 amino acids. Germline lookup yields CDR1 SGHDN and CDR2 FVKESK. Reverse transcription of roughly 0.45 to 1 ug RNA was performed with random hexamers. The CDR3 of TCR beta was amplified by immunoSEQ multiplex PCR across 54 Vbeta and 13 Jbeta. MiXCR, run by TCRdb on the immunoSEQ multiplex PCR reads, gives a single entry per CDR3 protein. The top ten hold 0.08% to 0.11% of the sample, which has some 180,000 distinct CDR3 sequences, about 95% seen once. This sample is drawn from a study of CD8 T cells in Susac syndrome. Blood CD8+ and CD4+ T cells underwent high-throughput TCR beta sequencing. While serving as controls, healthy donors were matched for age and sex. Isolation of CD8+ and CD4+ T cells was performed negatively, whereas enrichment of TEMRA cells was done by FACS.

This sequence joins TRBV14 and TRBJ2-7; TRBD2 aligns across 14 bases. The receptor comes from a human donor in good health. Source material: CD4+ T cells from PBMCs. DNA for the CDR3: TGTGCCAGCAGCCTAAAGACTAGCGGGAGGGCTGGGTCCTACGAGCAGTACTTC. This translates into CASSLKTSGRAGSYEQYF.